This T cell receptor (beta chain) emerged from a study of blood T cell repertoires in COVID-19. Seattle-derived patients entered the study during active infection and were followed longitudinally. Germline V CDR1 and CDR2: KGHDR, SFDVKD. The V and J ends lost 3 bases and 1 base respectively, with 11 bases between them. CDR3 size: 15 residues. Per the authors' pipeline: Amplified reference gene primers provided the basis for estimating nucleated cell counts. The protocol was immunoSEQ multiplex PCR, while the TCRdb copy is restricted to in-frame clones and leaves out a portion. The V and J calls and clone size are taken from that table; D and trimming were inferred from the DNA. The sample records 150,000 to 200,000 clones, about 81% being singletons.

This rearrangement joins TRBV24-1 to TRBJ1-1; possible D gene TRBD1, 6 bases. This receptor was taken from a woman aged 80 or over with COVID-19, enrolled during active disease. The sequencing sample was made of peripheral blood. This chain's CDR3 is CATSDPRTANTEAFF. The DNA for the CDR3 is TGTGCCACCAGTGATCCCCGGACAGCGAACACTGAAGCTTTCTTT.